This is a list of T cell receptor beta chains from one sample in a study of blood T cell repertoires in COVID-19. Sequencing was performed with immunoSEQ multiplex PCR; in TCRdb, only in-frame clones are kept and a portion is missing. The table has over 130,000 clones, about four fifths seen once. Sequenced material: peripheral blood. The receptors were gathered from a man in his thirties or forties with COVID-19, enrolled during active disease. The CDR3 runs from the conserved cysteine through the conserved F or W.

>TRBJ2-5|TRBV30
CAWSVQGQGSNF
>TRBJ1-6|TRBV6-5
CASGGNWSPLHF
>TRBJ2-1|TRBV7-9
CASSMTGVDEQFF
>TRBJ2-7|TRBV28
CASGWRGAQYF
>TRBJ2-1|TRBV11-3
CASSPFRGGGSSYNEQFF
>TRBJ2-3|TRBV28
CASSLLGSGRLVDTQYF
>TRBJ1-3|TRBV29-1
CSVEVRPTGGNTIYF
>TRBJ1-1|TRBV6-5
CASSRQEGGAAEAFF
>TRBJ2-5|TRBV2
CASRFSETQYF
>TRBJ2-6|TRBV15
CATSSQFSGANVLTF
>TRBJ1-2|TRBV28
CASSHRGRPNYGYTF
>TRBJ2-1|TRBV7-2
CASSQKGLAGYYNEQFF
>TRBJ2-5|TRBV10-1
CASSGGGNKETQYF
>TRBJ1-2|TRBV19
CASSIAGQNYGYTF
>TRBJ1-1|TRBV3-1/TRBV3-2
CASRPDRVGEAFF
>TRBJ1-5|TRBV5-6
CASSRMDRLLAPQHF
>TRBJ2-2|TRBV5-4
CASSFLFGGRPTGELFF
>TRBJ2-5|TRBV28
CASSPGTSGDVETQYF
>TRBJ1-1|TRBV19
CATRRGNTEAFF
>TRBJ1-2|TRBV30
CACSGRGLYGYTF
>TRBJ2-3|TRBV27
CASSLLAGRTDTQYF
>TRBJ2-7|TRBV19
CASSSTISGQYF
>TRBJ2-7|TRBV18
CASSLGGLAGGMNEQYF
>TRBJ1-1|TRBV10-3
CAARENTEAFF
>TRBJ2-5|TRBV2
CASKRELQETQYF
>TRBJ1-2|TRBV30
CACALSGNYGYTF
>TRBJ1-1|TRBV30
CAWSRGGGTEAFF
>TRBJ2-3|TRBV18
CASSSPLSTDTQYF
>TRBJ1-5|TRBV6-1
CASSEARSNQPQHF
>TRBJ2-7|TRBV28
CASSLLPGQGAYEQYF
>TRBJ2-5|TRBV24-1
CATSDPRQGSGTQYF